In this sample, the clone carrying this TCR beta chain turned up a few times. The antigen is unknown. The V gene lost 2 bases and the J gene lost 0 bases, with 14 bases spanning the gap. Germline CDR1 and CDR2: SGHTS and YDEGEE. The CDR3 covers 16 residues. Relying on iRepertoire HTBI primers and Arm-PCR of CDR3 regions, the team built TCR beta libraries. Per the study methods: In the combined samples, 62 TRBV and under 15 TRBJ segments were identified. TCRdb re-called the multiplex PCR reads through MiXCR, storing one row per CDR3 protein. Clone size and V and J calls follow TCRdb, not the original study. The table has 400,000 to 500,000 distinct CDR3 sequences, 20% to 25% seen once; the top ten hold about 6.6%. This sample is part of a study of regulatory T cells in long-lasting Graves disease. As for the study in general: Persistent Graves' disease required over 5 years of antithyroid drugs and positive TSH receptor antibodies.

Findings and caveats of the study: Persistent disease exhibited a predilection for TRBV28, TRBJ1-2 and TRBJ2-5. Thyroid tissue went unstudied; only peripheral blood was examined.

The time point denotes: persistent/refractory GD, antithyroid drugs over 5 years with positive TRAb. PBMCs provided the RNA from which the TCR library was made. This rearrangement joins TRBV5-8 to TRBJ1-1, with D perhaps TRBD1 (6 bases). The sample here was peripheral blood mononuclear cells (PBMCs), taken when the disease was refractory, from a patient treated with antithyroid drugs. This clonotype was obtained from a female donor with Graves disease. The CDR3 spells CASSFQGGGMNTEAFF. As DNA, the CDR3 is TGTGCCAGCAGCTTCCAAGGGGGGGGGATGAACACTGAAGCTTTCTTT.